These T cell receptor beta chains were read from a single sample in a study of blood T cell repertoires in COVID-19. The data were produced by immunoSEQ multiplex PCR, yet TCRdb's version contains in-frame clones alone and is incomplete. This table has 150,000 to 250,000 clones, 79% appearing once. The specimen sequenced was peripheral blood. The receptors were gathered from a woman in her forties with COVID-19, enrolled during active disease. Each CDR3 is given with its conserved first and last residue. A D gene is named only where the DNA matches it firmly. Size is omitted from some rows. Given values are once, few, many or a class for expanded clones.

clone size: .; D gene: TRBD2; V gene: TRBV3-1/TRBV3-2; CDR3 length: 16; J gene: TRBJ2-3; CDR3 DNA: TGTGCCAGCAGCGCGACTAGCGGGAGGGGCACAGATACGCAGTATTTT; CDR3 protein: CASSATSGRGTDTQYF
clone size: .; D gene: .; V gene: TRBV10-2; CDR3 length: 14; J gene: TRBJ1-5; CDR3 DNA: TGCGCCAGCAGTGAGTCTGCAGGGTTCCAGCCCCAGCATTTT; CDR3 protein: CASSESAGFQPQHF
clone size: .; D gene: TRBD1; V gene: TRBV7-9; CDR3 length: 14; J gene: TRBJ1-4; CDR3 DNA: TGTGCCAGCAGCCAGGGGGCAACTAATGAAAAACTGTTTTTT; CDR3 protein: CASSQGATNEKLFF
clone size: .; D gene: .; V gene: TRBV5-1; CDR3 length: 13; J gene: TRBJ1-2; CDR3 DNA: TGCGCCAGCAGCGTCCAAGACAGCGCTGGCTACACCTTC; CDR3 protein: CASSVQDSAGYTF
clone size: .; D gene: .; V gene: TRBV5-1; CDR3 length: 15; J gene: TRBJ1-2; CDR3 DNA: TGCGCCAGCAGCCATCTGGCAGGGCTTAACTATGGCTACACCTTC; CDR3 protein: CASSHLAGLNYGYTF
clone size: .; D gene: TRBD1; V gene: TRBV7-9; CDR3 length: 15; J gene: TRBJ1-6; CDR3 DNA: TGTGCCAGCAGCTTAGGGCAGGGGGCATTTTCACCCCTCCACTTT; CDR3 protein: CASSLGQGAFSPLHF
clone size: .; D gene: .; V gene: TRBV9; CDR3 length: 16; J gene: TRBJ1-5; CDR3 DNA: TGTGCCAGCAGCGTAGGTTCGGGGGGTGTCGGTCAGCCCCAGCATTTT; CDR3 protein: CASSVGSGGVGQPQHF
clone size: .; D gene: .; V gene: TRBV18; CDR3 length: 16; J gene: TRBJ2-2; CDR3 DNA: TGTGCCAGCTCACCCATACGGAGCGGAGGAACCGGGGAGCTGTTTTTT; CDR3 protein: CASSPIRSGGTGELFF
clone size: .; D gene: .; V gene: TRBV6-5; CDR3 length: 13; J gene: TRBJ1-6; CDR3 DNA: TGTGCCAGCAGTTACGTTGAAGAGACACCCCTCCACTTT; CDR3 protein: CASSYVEETPLHF
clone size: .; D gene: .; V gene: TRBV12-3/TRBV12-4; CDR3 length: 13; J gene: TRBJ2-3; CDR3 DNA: TGTGCCAGCAGTCCGGGTTTCACAGATACGCAGTATTTT; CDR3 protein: CASSPGFTDTQYF
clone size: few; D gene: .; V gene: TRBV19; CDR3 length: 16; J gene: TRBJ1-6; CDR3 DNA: TGTGCCAGTAGTATTCGAAAGGACAGTCCTAATTCACCCCTCCACTTT; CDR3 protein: CASSIRKDSPNSPLHF
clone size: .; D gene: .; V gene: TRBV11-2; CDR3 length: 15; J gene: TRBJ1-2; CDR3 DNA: TGTGCCAGCAGCTGGGGGGGAGAGGAAAACTATGGCTACACCTTC; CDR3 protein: CASSWGGEENYGYTF
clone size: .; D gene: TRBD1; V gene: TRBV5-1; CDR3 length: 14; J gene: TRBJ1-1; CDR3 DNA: TGCGCCAGCAGGGAGGACAGGGGCCGGACTGAAGCTTTCTTT; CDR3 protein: CASREDRGRTEAFF
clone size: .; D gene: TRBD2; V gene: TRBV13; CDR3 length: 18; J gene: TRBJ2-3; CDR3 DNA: TGTGCCAGCAGCTTAGCCGCTTTCGGGACTAGCGGGGGGGATACGCAGTATTTT; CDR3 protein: CASSLAAFGTSGGDTQYF
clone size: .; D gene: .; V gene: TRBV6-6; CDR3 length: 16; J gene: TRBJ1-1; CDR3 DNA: TGTGCCAGCAGTTACTCGTCCACATGGGCGTCCGCTGAAGCTTTCTTT; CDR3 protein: CASSYSSTWASAEAFF
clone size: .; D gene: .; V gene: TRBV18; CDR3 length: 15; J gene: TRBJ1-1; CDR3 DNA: TGTGCCAGCTCACCACGAGGGATGCAGAACACTGAAGCTTTCTTT; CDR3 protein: CASSPRGMQNTEAFF
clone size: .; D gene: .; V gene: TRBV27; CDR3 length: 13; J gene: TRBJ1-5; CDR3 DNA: TGTGCCAGCAGTTTTTTAGCGGATCAGCCCCAGCATTTT; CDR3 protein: CASSFLADQPQHF
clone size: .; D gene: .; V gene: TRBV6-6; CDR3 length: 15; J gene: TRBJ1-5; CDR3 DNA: TGTGCCAGCATCCAACAGGGAGGGGGCAATCAGCCCCAGCATTTT; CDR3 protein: CASIQQGGGNQPQHF
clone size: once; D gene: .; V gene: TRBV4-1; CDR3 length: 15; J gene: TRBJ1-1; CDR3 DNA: TGCGCCAGCAGACCACTAACAGGGTCACTCCCTGAAGCTTTCTTT; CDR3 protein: CASRPLTGSLPEAFF
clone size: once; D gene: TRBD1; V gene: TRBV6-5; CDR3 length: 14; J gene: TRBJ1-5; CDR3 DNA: TGTGCCAGCAGTTCTGGACAGGACGATCAGCCCCAGCATTTT; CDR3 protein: CASSSGQDDQPQHF
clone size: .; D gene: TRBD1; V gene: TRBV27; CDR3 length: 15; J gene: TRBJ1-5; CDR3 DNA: TGTGCCAGCAGCCCCGAGACAGGGCTGAACCAGCCCCAGCATTTT; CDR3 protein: CASSPETGLNQPQHF
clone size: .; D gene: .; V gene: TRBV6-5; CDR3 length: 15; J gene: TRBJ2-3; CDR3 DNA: TGTGCCAGCAGTCTTCGGCCTAGCGGCACAGATACGCAGTATTTT; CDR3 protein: CASSLRPSGTDTQYF
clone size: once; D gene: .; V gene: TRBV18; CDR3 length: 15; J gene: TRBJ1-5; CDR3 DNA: TGTGCCAGCTCACCACCGGAGGCCAGCAATCAGCCCCAGCATTTT; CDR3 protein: CASSPPEASNQPQHF